These 13 T cell receptor beta chains share one sample of origin, sequenced in a study of T-cell reconstitution after alpha-beta-depleted transplantation in children. Unique molecular identifiers were used to barcode this TCRbeta library. In TCRdb, the PCR reads were re-called with MiXCR into one record per CDR3 protein. The sample includes approximately 300,000 distinct CDR3 sequences, 11% of them seen just once. The sample was peripheral blood, taken 180 days after TCRalphabeta/CD19-depleted stem cell transplant. Receptors were obtained from a male patient aged 2 to 10 who had a stem cell transplant for chronic granulomatous disease, so the T cells may come from the graft donor.

At least ten counts were recorded for this clonotype. The chain carries TRBV15 and TRBJ2-2; 7 bases match TRBD1. The CDR3 sequence is 16 residues long. V lost 3 bases and J lost 6; bases outside the gene matches: 10. Germline lookup yields CDR1 LNHNV and CDR2 YYDKDF (reference sequence). The CDR3 DNA follows: TGTGCCACCAGCAGGGATAGACAGGGAACGGCCGGGGAGCTGTTTTTT. As protein: CATSRDRQGTAGELFF. The full variable domain, in which reference TRBV15 and TRBJ2-2 provide the parts outside the CDR3, is DAMVIQNPRYQVTQFGKPVTLSCSQTLNHNVMYWYQQKSSQAPKLLFHYYDKDFNNEADTPDNFQSRRPNTSFCFLDIRSPGLGDTAMYLCATSRDRQGTAGELFFGEGSRLTVL.

At least ten counts were recorded for this clonotype. The V and J genes are TRBV5-1 and TRBJ1-1; 9 bases fit TRBD1. J lost 6 bases, V lost 3 bases, and 3 bases had no gene match. CDR3 length equals 13 residues. CDR1 is SGHRS and CDR2 is YFSETQ in the germline V gene. The CDR3 coding sequence is TGCGCCAGCAGCTCCGGGACAGGGTCTGAAGCTTTCTTT. Amino acid sequence: CASSSGTGSEAFF. Full variable domain (outside the CDR3, taken from reference TRBV5-1 and TRBJ1-1): KAGVTQTPRYLIKTRGQQVTLSCSPISGHRSVSWYQQTPGQGLQFLFEYFSETQRNKGNFPGRFSGRQFSNSRSEMNVSTLELGDSALYLCASSSGTGSEAFFGQGTRLTVV.

This clonotype was observed many times. The V call is TRBV20-1, the J call TRBJ2-5, with 7 bases fitting TRBD2. The CDR3 consists of 10 residues. Germline CDR1 and CDR2: DFQATT and SNEGSKA (reference sequence). The ends lost 6 bases at V and 9 bases at J; junction bases unmatched: 4. CDR3 nucleotides: TGCAGTGCAAGTGGGGGGGCCCAGTACTTC. This codes for CSASGGAQYF.

Ten or more counts support this clonotype. The chain uses TRBV5-4 and TRBJ2-3; TRBD1 matches at 7 bases. Germline V lookup: CDR1 SGHNT, CDR2 YYREEE (reference sequence). V was pared by 2 bases and J by 4 bases, with 10 bases of the junction left unmatched. This CDR3 region has 16 residues. Here the CDR3 DNA reads TGTGCCAGCAGCTTCCTACAGGGGAAAGTAGCAGATACGCAGTATTTT. This gives the protein CASSFLQGKVADTQYF.

Many counts were recorded for this clonotype. V and J are TRBV20-1 and TRBJ2-5, with D hard to call. The germline V gene has CDR1 DFQATT and CDR2 SNEGSKA (reference sequence). Between the trimmed V and J ends, which lost 3 bases and 0 bases, there was a span of 8 bases. This CDR3 comprises 13 residues. CDR3 coding DNA: TGCAGTGCTAGCGTCGGTAACCAAGAGACCCAGTACTTC. Translation gives CSASVGNQETQYF.

This clonotype was counted at least ten times. V usage is TRBV5-1 and J usage is TRBJ2-3; tentatively, D is TRBD1 or TRBD2 (5 bases each). The CDR3 extends over 15 amino acids. Germline V gives CDR1 SGHRS, CDR2 YFSETQ. V was cut by 3 bases and J by 0 bases, with 11 bases left in between. The CDR3 region has the DNA TGCGCCAGCAGCTCGGGACGGGCTAGCACAGATACGCAGTATTTT. Its translation: CASSSGRASTDTQYF.

This clonotype was counted between two and nine times. V is TRBV5-1 and J is TRBJ2-3; D is unresolved. CDR1 is SGHRS, CDR2 YFSETQ, per germline. V shed 0 bases and J shed 2 bases, with 10 bases lying between them. The CDR3 covers 15 residues. CDR3 sequence: CASSLGARYTDTQYF. CDR3 coding DNA: TGCGCCAGCAGCTTGGGGGCTAGGTACACAGATACGCAGTATTTT.

This clonotype was detected ten times or more. The V and J genes are TRBV19 and TRBJ2-3, with D possibly called TRBD1 or TRBD2 (5 bases each). Trimming stripped 6 bases from V and 7 bases from J, with 17 bases between. The CDR3 sequence is 14 residues long. Germline assignment: CDR1 LNHDA and CDR2 SQIVND (reference sequence). This CDR3 is CASRGDLWGNTQYF. In nucleotides, the CDR3 is TGTGCCAGTAGGGGGGACCTTTGGGGGAATACGCAGTATTTT.

Many counts were recorded for this clonotype. This chain uses TRBV6-2 or TRBV6-3 with TRBJ2-7; D gene ambiguous. V gave up 2 bases and J gave up 5 bases, with 4 bases separating them. The CDR3 sequence is 11 residues long. Germline CDR1 is MNHEY and CDR2 is SVGEGT. The chain's CDR3 is CASSYRDEQYF. The CDR3 region has the DNA TGTGCCAGCAGTTACAGGGACGAGCAGTACTTC.

This clonotype has more than one count but fewer than ten. The chain employs TRBV19 and TRBJ1-5, with D perhaps matching TRBD1 (6 bases). CDR3 length equals 15 residues. V lost 7 bases to trimming and J lost 1 base, with 14 bases between them. Germline V gene lookup returns CDR1 LNHDA and CDR2 SQIVND (reference sequence). CDR3 DNA sequence: TGTGCCAGTACCGGGCAGGGGAGAAGCAATCAGCCCCAGCATTTT. This codes for CASTGQGRSNQPQHF.

There are many counts of this clonotype. This chain uses TRBV29-1 with TRBJ1-2; possible D gene TRBD1, 6 bases. CDR1 SQVTM and CDR2 ANQGSEA come from the germline V gene. This CDR3 comprises 11 residues. V was clipped by 4 bases and J by 6 bases, with 9 bases between them. The CDR3 here is CSVAAGDGYTF. The CDR3 DNA sequence: TGCAGCGTTGCGGCAGGGGATGGCTACACCTTC.

In this sample, this clonotype turned up many times. The V and J genes are TRBV20-1 and TRBJ2-3, with D unclear. Germline CDR1 is DFQATT and CDR2 is SNEGSKA (reference sequence). The CDR3 contains 13 residues. V was clipped by 1 base and J by 2 bases, with 7 bases between them. The CDR3 DNA is TGCAGTGCTAGAGGTCCTAACACAGATACGCAGTATTTT. Translation: CSARGPNTDTQYF.

With respect to this clonotype: Being one base from a much bigger clone, this may be a read error. The rearrangement joins TRBV9 to TRBJ2-2; tentative D call: TRBD1 (7 bases). Per the germline V gene, CDR1 is SGDLS and CDR2 is YYNGEE. V was trimmed by 0 bases and J by 6 bases, leaving 21 bases between them. The CDR3 extends over 18 amino acids. CDR3: CASSVELRRTGGAGELFF. The CDR3 bases are TGTGCCAGCAGCGTAGAATTGAGGAGGACAGGAGGGGCCGGGGAGCTGTTTTTT.